One sample yielded the 4 T cell receptor beta chains listed below, sequenced in a study of T-cell reconstitution after alpha-beta-depleted transplantation in children. The authors prepared the TCRbeta library with unique molecular identifiers. Each CDR3 protein gets one entry after TCRdb re-called the PCR reads with MiXCR. The sample lists 97,000 or so distinct CDR3 sequences, about 7.5% occurring once. The source was PBMCs, collected before TCRalphabeta/CD19-depleted stem cell transplant. These receptors were obtained from a boy younger than 10 with acute lymphoblastic leukemia, due to receive a stem cell transplant.

This clonotype was detected ten times or more. CDR3 coding DNA: TGTGCCAGCAGCCCCAAGGTGGAAATAAGTAGGAATGAGCAGTTCTTC. Amino acids: CASSPKVEISRNEQFF. The V and J genes are TRBV11-1 and TRBJ2-1; no clear D gene. Trimming pared 5 bases from V and 7 bases from J, leaving 21 bases between. This CDR3 is built from 16 residues. Germline CDR1 reads SGHAT; CDR2 reads FQDESV (reference sequence).

This clonotype has ten or more counts. The genes are TRBV5-1 and TRBJ2-1; TRBD2 matches at 12 bases. Germline lookup yields CDR1 SGHRS and CDR2 YFSETQ. Germline trimming cut 7 bases from V and 2 bases from J; bases unmatched to any gene: 4. The length of the CDR3 is 15 residues. Here the CDR3 reads CASFSSGGAYNEQFF. The CDR3 DNA follows: TGCGCCAGCTTCTCTAGCGGGGGGGCCTACAATGAGCAGTTCTTC.

This clonotype has at least ten counts. The rearrangement links TRBV10-3 to TRBJ2-1; no reliable D call. Per germline, CDR1 ENHRY and CDR2 SYGVKD. V dropped 0 bases and J dropped 0 bases, with 12 bases sitting between them. The CDR3 has 17 amino acids. The CDR3 bases are TGTGCCATCAGTGAGTCCCAACTGGGCACCTCCTACAATGAGCAGTTCTTC. Amino acids: CAISESQLGTSYNEQFF.

The chain couples TRBV4-3 to TRBJ2-7; D not resolved. CDR1 is LGHNA, CDR2 YSLEER, per germline. The CDR3 consists of 16 residues. V lost 0 bases and J 2 bases, leaving 14 bases between the germline ends. The CDR3 DNA reads as TGCGCCAGCAGCCAAGATGGGGAAGGGTGTCCCTACGAGCAGTACTTC. This gives the protein CASSQDGEGCPYEQYF.